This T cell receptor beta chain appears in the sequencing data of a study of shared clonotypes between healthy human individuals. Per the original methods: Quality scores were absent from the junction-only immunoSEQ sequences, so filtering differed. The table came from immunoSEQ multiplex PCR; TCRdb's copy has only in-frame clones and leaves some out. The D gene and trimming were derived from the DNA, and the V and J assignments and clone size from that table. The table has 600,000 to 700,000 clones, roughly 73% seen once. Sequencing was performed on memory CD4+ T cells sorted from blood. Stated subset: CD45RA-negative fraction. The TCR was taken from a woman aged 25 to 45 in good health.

The CDR3 DNA is TGTGCCAGCAGTTCGCCGCAGGGACTGATTAGCAATCAGCCCCAGCATTTT. This encodes CASSSPQGLISNQPQHF. This rearrangement joins TRBV28 to TRBJ1-5, with D possibly TRBD1 on 5 matching bases. The germline V gene has CDR1 MDHEN and CDR2 SYDVKM. This CDR3 region has 17 residues. Trimming removed 4 bases from V and 0 bases from J, with 16 bases in between.